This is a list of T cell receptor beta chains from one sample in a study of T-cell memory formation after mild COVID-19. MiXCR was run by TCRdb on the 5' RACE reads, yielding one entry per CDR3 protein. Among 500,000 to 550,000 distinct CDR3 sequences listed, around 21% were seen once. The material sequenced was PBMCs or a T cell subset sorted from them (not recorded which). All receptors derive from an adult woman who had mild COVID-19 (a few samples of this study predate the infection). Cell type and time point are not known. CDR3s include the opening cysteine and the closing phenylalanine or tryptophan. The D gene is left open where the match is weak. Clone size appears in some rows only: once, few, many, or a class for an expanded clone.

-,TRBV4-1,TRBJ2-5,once,CASSPGWTLEDETQYF,TGCGCCAGCAGCCCAGGCTGGACTCTAGAGGACGAGACCCAGTACTTC
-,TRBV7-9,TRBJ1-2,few,CASIPKGGYGYTF,TGTGCCAGCATCCCCAAGGGGGGCTATGGCTACACCTTC
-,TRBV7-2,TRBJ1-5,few,CASSLVMGGIRQPQHF,TGTGCCAGCAGCTTAGTCATGGGGGGGATACGACAGCCCCAGCATTTT
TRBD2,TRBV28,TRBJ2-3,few,CASQKLAGPSDTQYF,TGTGCCAGCCAAAAACTAGCGGGACCTTCAGATACGCAGTATTTT
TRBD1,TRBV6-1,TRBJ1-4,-,CASGGQGPTNEKLFF,TGTGCCAGCGGGGGACAGGGTCCGACTAATGAAAAACTGTTTTTT
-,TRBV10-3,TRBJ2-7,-,CAISRDTASSEQYF,TGTGCCATCAGTCGGGACACGGCTTCCTCCGAGCAGTACTTC
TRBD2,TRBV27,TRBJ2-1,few,CASSLGTSFNEQFF,TGTGCCAGCAGTTTAGGGACTAGCTTCAATGAGCAGTTCTTC
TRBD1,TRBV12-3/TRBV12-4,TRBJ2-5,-,CASSFGTGGVETQYF,TGTGCCAGCAGTTTTGGGACAGGGGGGGTGGAGACCCAGTACTTC
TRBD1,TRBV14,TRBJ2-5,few,CASSVGWGQLAETQYF,TGTGCCAGCAGCGTAGGATGGGGACAGCTTGCAGAGACCCAGTACTTC
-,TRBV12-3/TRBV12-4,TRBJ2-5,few,CASSRPAETQYF,TGTGCCAGCAGCAGACCGGCGGAGACCCAGTACTTC
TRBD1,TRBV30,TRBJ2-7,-,CAWSPGGNVHEQYF,TGTGCCTGGAGTCCAGGGGGCAACGTCCACGAGCAGTACTTC
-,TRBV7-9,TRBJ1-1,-,CASSLAKIRGPSGTEAFF,TGTGCCAGCAGCTTAGCGAAGATCCGGGGCCCATCCGGCACTGAAGCTTTCTTT
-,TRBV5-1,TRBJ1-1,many,CASSLGGNTEAFF,TGTGCCAGCAGTTTAGGGGGGAACACTGAAGCTTTCTTT
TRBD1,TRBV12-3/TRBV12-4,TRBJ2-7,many,CASSHIGTATSYEQYF,TGTGCCAGCAGTCATATTGGGACAGCCACCTCCTACGAGCAGTACTTC
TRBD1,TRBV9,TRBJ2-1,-,CASSPGQPYNEQFF,TGTGCCAGCAGCCCGGGACAGCCCTACAATGAGCAGTTCTTC
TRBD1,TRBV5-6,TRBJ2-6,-,CASSSRQGTSGANVLTF,TGTGCCAGCAGCTCCCGACAGGGGACGAGTGGGGCCAACGTCCTGACTTTC
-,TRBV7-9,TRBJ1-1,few,CASSLEFNTEAFF,TGTGCCAGCAGCTTAGAGTTTAACACTGAAGCTTTCTTT
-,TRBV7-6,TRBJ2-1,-,CASSLHPRYNEQFF,TGTGCCAGCAGCTTACACCCCAGGTACAATGAGCAGTTCTTC
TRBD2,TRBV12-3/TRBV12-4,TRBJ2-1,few,CASSETSGSNEQFF,TGTGCCAGCAGTGAAACTAGCGGAAGCAATGAGCAGTTCTTC
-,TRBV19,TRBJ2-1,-,CASRGEPYNEQFF,TGTGCCAGTAGAGGGGAGCCCTACAATGAGCAGTTCTTC
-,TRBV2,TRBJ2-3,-,CASSEAGITTDTQYF,TGTGCCAGCAGTGAGGCAGGAATCACCACAGATACGCAGTATTTT
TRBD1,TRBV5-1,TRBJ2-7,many,CASSLGTGTYEQYF,TGCGCCAGCAGCTTGGGGACAGGGACCTACGAGCAGTACTTC
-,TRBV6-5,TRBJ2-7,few,CATHTAGSYEQYF,TGTGCCACCCATACGGCAGGCTCCTACGAGCAGTACTTC